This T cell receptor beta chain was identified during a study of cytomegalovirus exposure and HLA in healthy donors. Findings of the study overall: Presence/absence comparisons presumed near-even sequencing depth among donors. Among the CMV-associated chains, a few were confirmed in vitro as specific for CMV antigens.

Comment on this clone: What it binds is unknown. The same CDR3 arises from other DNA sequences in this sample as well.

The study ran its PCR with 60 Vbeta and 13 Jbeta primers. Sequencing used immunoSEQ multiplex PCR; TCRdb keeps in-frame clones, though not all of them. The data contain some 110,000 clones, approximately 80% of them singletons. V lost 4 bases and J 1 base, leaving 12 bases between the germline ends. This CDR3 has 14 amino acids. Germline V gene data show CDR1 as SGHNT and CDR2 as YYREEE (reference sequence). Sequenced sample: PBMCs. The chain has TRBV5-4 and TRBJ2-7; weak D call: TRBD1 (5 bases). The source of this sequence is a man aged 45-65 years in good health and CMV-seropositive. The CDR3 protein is CASSLRDSSYEQYF. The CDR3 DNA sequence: TGTGCCAGCAGCCTTCGAGACAGTTCCTACGAGCAGTACTTC.